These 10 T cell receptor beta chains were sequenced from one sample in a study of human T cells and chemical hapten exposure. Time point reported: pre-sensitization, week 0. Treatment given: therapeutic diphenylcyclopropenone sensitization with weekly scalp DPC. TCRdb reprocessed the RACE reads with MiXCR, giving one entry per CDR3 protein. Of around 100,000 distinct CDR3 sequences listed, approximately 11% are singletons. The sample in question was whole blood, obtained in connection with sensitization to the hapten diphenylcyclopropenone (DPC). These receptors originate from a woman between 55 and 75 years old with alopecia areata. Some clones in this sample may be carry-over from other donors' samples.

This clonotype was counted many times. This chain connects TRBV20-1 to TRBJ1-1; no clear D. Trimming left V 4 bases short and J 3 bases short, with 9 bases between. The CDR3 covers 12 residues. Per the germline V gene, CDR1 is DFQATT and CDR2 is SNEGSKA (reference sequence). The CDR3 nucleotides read TGCAGTGCTACCCATCCAGACACTGAAGCTTTCTTT. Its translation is CSATHPDTEAFF.

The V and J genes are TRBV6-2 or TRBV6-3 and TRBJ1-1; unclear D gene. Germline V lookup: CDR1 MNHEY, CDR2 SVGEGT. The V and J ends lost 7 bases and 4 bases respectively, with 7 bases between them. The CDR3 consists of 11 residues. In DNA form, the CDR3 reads TGTGCCAGCATTGGAGTCACTGAAGCTTTCTTT. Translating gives CASIGVTEAFF.

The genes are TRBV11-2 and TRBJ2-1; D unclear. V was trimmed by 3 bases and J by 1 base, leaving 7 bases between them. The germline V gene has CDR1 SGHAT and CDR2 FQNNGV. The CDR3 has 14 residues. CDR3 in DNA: TGTGCCAGCAGCTTTGTCATGTCCTACAATGAGCAGTTCTTC. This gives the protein CASSFVMSYNEQFF.

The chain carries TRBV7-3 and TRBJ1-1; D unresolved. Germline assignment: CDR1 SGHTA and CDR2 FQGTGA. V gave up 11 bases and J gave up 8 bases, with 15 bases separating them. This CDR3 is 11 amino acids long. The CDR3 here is CAGNGRSEAFF. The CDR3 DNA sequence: TGTGCCGGGAACGGACGCTCGGAAGCTTTCTTT.

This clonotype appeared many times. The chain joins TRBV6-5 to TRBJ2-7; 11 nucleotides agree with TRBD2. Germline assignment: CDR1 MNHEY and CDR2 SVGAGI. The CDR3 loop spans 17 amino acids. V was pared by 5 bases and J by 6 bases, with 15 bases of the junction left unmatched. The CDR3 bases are TGTGCCAGCAGTAAAAGGGGGGTGACTAGCGGGGTCCTCGAGCAGTACTTC. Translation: CASSKRGVTSGVLEQYF.

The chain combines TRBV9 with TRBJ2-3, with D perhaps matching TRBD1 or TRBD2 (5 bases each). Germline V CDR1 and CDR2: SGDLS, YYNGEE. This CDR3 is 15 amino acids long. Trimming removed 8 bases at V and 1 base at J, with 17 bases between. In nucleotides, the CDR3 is TGTGCCAGTAGCAGTTCATCGGGGCGCACAGATACGCAGTATTTT. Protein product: CASSSSSGRTDTQYF.

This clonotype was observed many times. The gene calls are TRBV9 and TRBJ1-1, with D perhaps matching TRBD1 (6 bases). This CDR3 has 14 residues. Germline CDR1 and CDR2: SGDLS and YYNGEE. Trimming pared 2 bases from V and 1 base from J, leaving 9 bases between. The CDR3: CASSVDRQNTEAFF. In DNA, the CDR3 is TGTGCCAGCAGCGTGGACAGACAGAACACTGAAGCTTTCTTT.

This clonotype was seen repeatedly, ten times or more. This CDR3 is CASSQWAGAYNEQFF. The CDR3, as DNA: TGTGCCAGCAGTCAATGGGCGGGGGCATACAATGAGCAGTTCTTC. The chain carries TRBV2 and TRBJ2-1; D might be TRBD2 (7 bases). The CDR3 totals 15 residues. The germline gives CDR1 SNHLY, CDR2 FYNNEI. V was cut by 5 bases and J by 4 bases, with 15 bases left in between.

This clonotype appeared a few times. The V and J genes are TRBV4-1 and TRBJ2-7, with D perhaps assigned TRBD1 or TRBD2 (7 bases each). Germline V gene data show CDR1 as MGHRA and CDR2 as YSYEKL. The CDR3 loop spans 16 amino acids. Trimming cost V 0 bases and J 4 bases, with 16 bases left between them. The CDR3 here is CASSQDVKRGQYEQYF. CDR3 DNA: TGCGCCAGCAGCCAAGACGTCAAGCGGGGACAGTACGAGCAGTACTTC.

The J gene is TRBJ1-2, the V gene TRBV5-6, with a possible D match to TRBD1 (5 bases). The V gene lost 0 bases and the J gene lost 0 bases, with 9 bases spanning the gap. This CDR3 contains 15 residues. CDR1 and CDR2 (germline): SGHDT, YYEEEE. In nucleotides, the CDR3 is TGTGCCAGCAGCTTGGGCGCGGGACCTAACTATGGCTACACCTTC. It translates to CASSLGAGPNYGYTF.